The 17 T cell receptor beta chains reported below all come from one sample, sequenced in a study of persistence of HIV-infected CD4 T cells. Sequencing used immunoSEQ version 4 in survey mode. The protocol was immunoSEQ multiplex PCR, while the TCRdb copy is restricted to in-frame clones and leaves out a portion. This sample has some 30,000 clones; around 82% occur once, and the top ten carry about 0.8%. Antigens for these TCRs are unknown. Cells were stimulated with CMV-infected fibroblast lysates at roughly 10 ug/mL. Memory cells lacking CD40L and CD69 with high CD45RO were sorted. Sequenced material: CD4+ T cells sorted from PBMCs after approximately 19-hour stimulation, taken from a patient who received antiretroviral therapy. The receptors here all came from an adult woman with HIV who was CMV-seropositive.

This chain uses TRBV6-1 with TRBJ2-1; 8 bases line up with TRBD2. This CDR3 contains 19 residues. Germline V lookup: CDR1 MNHNS, CDR2 SASEGT. Germline trimming cut 2 bases from V and 3 bases from J; bases unmatched to any gene: 15. The CDR3 here is CASSEFPRGGSGVYNEQFF. The DNA for the CDR3 is TGTGCCAGCAGTGAATTTCCTCGAGGGGGTAGCGGGGTCTACAATGAGCAGTTCTTC.

This chain connects TRBV9 to TRBJ1-2, with 9 bases identical to TRBD1. CDR3 length equals 15 residues. Trimming took 0 bases from V and 3 from J; bases not matched to a gene: 3. The germline V gene encodes CDR1 SGDLS and CDR2 YYNGEE. CDR3 coding DNA: TGTGCCAGCAGCGTAGAGGGACAGGGCCACTATGGCTACACCTTC. Its protein product is CASSVEGQGHYGYTF.

This chain links TRBV19 with TRBJ1-5; 8 bases map to TRBD1. Trimming removed 1 base from V and 3 bases from J; junction bases left unmatched: 8. Germline V gene data show CDR1 as LNHDA and CDR2 as SQIVND (reference sequence). CDR3 length equals 17 residues. The CDR3 DNA follows: TGTGCCAGTAGTATAGGAGACAGGGGTACTTTCAATCAGCCCCAGCATTTT. It specifies CASSIGDRGTFNQPQHF.

The chain recombines TRBV2 with TRBJ1-5; TRBD1 agrees at 7 bases. CDR1 and CDR2 (germline): SNHLY, FYNNEI. V dropped 2 bases and J dropped 6; count of bases not matched to a gene: 7. CDR3 size: 15 residues. CDR3: CASSEQGQGGQPQHF. The CDR3 nucleotides read TGTGCCAGCAGTGAACAGGGGCAGGGGGGTCAGCCCCAGCATTTT.

This clone was seen just once. The rearrangement joins TRBV5-4 to TRBJ1-1; TRBD1 agrees at 7 bases. Germline V lookup: CDR1 SGHNT, CDR2 YYREEE (reference sequence). The ends lost 4 bases at V and 4 bases at J; junction bases unmatched: 19. CDR3 length: 18 residues. CDR3 sequence reads: CASSRPTGTAIVGTEAFF. The CDR3 nucleotides read TGTGCCAGCAGCCGTCCGACGGGGACAGCAATCGTCGGCACTGAAGCTTTCTTT.

The chain is built from TRBV7-3 and TRBJ2-2; the match to TRBD1 covers 7 bases. After removal of 4 bases from V and 4 bases from J, the junction contained 6 bases not matched to a gene. The length of the CDR3 is 15 residues. Per germline, CDR1 SGHTA and CDR2 FQGTGA. The CDR3 spells CASSSQGQPTGELFF. The CDR3 DNA is TGTGCCAGCAGCTCCCAGGGACAGCCCACCGGGGAGCTGTTTTTT.

This clone has more than one count but fewer than ten. The chain employs TRBV7-2 and TRBJ1-1, with D unclear. CDR3 length: 15 residues. The germline V gene has CDR1 SGHTA and CDR2 FQGNSA. V was pared by 3 bases and J by 7 bases, with 18 bases between. The CDR3 nucleotides are TGTGCCAGCAGCTTCTGGGGAGGGAGGACGATTGAAGCTTTCTTT. Its protein product is CASSFWGGRTIEAFF.

V usage is TRBV2 and J usage is TRBJ2-7, with D hard to call. Germline V lookup: CDR1 SNHLY, CDR2 FYNNEI. This CDR3 contains 14 residues. Trimming shortened V by 1 base and J by 2 bases, and 9 bases separated the two germline ends. The CDR3 protein is CASSEGSGTYEQYV. The CDR3 bases are TGTGCCAGCAGTGAAGGGAGTGGCACCTACGAGCAGTACGTC.

The V gene is TRBV27, the J gene TRBJ1-1, with D perhaps matching TRBD1 (6 bases). Per the germline V gene, CDR1 is MNHEY and CDR2 is SMNVEV (reference sequence). The CDR3 is 16 amino acids. The V end was cut by 4 bases, the J end by 4 bases, with 19 bases between. This chain's CDR3 is CASSWGRGQRVTEAFF. The CDR3 DNA sequence: TGTGCCAGCAGTTGGGGCAGGGGTCAGAGGGTCACTGAAGCTTTCTTT.

The chain employs TRBV9 and TRBJ2-3; D gene unclear. This CDR3 has 13 residues. Germline V CDR1 and CDR2: SGDLS, YYNGEE. Trimming shortened V by 4 bases and J by 4 bases, and 10 bases separated the two germline ends. CDR3 DNA sequence: TGTGCCAGCAGCCCTGGTTTGGCAGATACGCAGTATTTT. This gives the protein CASSPGLADTQYF.

A single count supports this clone. The rearrangement joins TRBV2 to TRBJ1-3; maybe TRBD1 (5 bases). The CDR3 is made up of 13 amino acids. V was cut by 7 bases and J by 7 bases, with 14 bases left in between. From germline, CDR1 is SNHLY and CDR2 FYNNEI. The CDR3 is CASKGLRGNTIYF. CDR3 in DNA: TGTGCCAGCAAGGGACTACGAGGTAACACCATATATTTT.

The chain combines TRBV19 with TRBJ1-5, with 7 bases matching TRBD1. Germline assignment: CDR1 LNHDA and CDR2 SQIVND (reference sequence). The CDR3 consists of 13 residues. Trimming at V came to 7 bases and at J to 7 bases, leaving 7 bases not matched to a gene. DNA of the CDR3: TGTGCCAGTACCCTCAACAGGGGACAGCCCCAGCATTTT. As protein: CASTLNRGQPQHF.

The V and J genes are TRBV15 and TRBJ2-1; 7 nucleotides match TRBD2. CDR1 is LNHNV, CDR2 YYDKDF, per germline (reference sequence). With 0 bases clipped from V and 5 bases from J, the junction kept 4 bases outside the gene matches. The CDR3 extends over 15 amino acids. CDR3 sequence (DNA): TGTGCCACCAGCAGAGATTGGGGAGGGAACAATGAGCAGTTCTTC. Protein product: CATSRDWGGNNEQFF.

This clone has just one count. The rearrangement links TRBV7-2 to TRBJ1-2; D remains ambiguous. Trimming left V 3 bases short and J 1 base short, with 9 bases between. The germline gives CDR1 SGHTA, CDR2 FQGNSA. This CDR3 has 14 amino acids. CDR3 sequence (DNA): TGTGCCAGCAGCTTCGGACCGGATAACTATGGCTACACCTTC. As protein: CASSFGPDNYGYTF. Based on the CDR3 plus reference TRBV7-2 and TRBJ1-2, the full variable domain is GAGVSQSPSNKVTEKGKDVELRCDPISGHTALYWYRQSLGQGLEFLIYFQGNSAPDKSGLPSDRFSAERTGGSVSTLTIQRTQQEDSAVYLCASSFGPDNYGYTFGSGTRLTVV.

The chain links TRBV7-2 to TRBJ2-3; 9 bases are a match to TRBD2. Germline V gene sequence: CDR1 SGHTA, CDR2 FQGNSA. The CDR3 is 15 residues long. V was clipped by 8 bases and J by 5 bases; unmatched bases: 11. The CDR3 nucleotides read TGTGCCAGCGGGAGGAAGGCGGGGGGGCAAGATACGCAGTATTTT. It yields the protein CASGRKAGGQDTQYF.

This clone came up a few times. The rearrangement uses TRBV5-1 and TRBJ1-3, with D perhaps TRBD1 (5 bases). V was shortened by 4 bases and J by 0 bases, with 11 bases between the two germline ends. The CDR3 runs 15 residues. The germline V gene has CDR1 SGHRS and CDR2 YFSETQ. The CDR3 sequence: CASSADTFSGNTIYF. CDR3 nucleotide sequence: TGCGCCAGCAGCGCGGACACCTTCTCTGGAAACACCATATATTTT.

The CDR3 sequence is CATLGQYNSPLHF. CDR3 bases: TGTGCCACCTTGGGACAGTATAATTCACCCCTCCACTTT. The rearrangement joins TRBV6-5 to TRBJ1-6; 7 bases map to TRBD1. V was pared by 10 bases and J by 4 bases, with 4 bases of the junction left unmatched. The CDR3 runs to 13 residues. Germline-derived CDR1 and CDR2 are MNHEY and SVGAGI.